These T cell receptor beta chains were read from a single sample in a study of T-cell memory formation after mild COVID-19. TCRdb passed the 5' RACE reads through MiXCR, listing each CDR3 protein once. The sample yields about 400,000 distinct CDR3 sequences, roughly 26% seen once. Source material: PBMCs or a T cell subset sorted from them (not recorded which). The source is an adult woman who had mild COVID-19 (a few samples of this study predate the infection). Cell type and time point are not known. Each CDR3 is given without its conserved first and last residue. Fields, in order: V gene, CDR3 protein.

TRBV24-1,ATSDSDTRGYT
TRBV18,ASSIETNYGYT
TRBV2,ASSAFEGGKETQY
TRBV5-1,ASSTRTGSNTEAF
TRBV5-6,ASSLWTSGTVEQF
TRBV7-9,ASSPRAPSSTDTQY
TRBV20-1,SARISQGAYEQY
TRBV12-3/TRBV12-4,ASRGTPESGYT
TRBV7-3,ASGENSGANVLT
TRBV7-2,ASSGSGISTDTQY
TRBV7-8,ASTLERVSNQPQH
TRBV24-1,ATSDPSPGQGFGEQF
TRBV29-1,SVEDPKWDEQF
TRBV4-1,ASSQGGLAKNIQY
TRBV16,ASSESERYNEQF
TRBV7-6,ASSLNHGSLGYGYT
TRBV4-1,ASSQRVDLADEAF
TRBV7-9,ASSLGVSSYNEQF
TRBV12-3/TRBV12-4,ASRLSGTTNTEAF
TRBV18,ASSLISYGEQF
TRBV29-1,SVIGGNYGYT
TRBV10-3,AISAGAVYEQY
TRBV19,ASSIDSPYGYT
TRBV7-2,ASSLDLGPYNEQF
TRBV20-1,SAPGASDTEAF
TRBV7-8,ASSFHFAGEDTQY
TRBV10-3,AISESGTTYNEQF
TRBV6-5,ASSLPRDREHSPLH
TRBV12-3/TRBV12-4,ATLRGVTEAF
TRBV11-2,ASSKDSVTYEQY
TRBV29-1,SAPDRVDQPQH
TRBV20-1,SARAGGNPREQF
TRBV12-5,ASGWGPPDTQY
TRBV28,ASSLSQEQY
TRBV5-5,ASSPGQGPRGTEAF
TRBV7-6,ASSYGQGAPKQY
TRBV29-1,SVDGRGGFGELF
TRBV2,ASYRTKGYEQF
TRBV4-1,ASSQERDRSSYEQY
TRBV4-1,ASSQVGDEQY
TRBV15,ATSRDIATEAF
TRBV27,ASTPRQGLYNEQF
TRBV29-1,SVVQLQGGELF
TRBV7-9,ASSLGTRSYEQY
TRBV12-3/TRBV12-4,ASSSPGLTYEQY